The 31 T cell receptor beta chains below come from one sample, sequenced in a study of shared clonotypes between healthy human individuals. Assay: immunoSEQ multiplex PCR; the TCRdb copy retains only in-frame clones and omits some. The table includes about half a million clones, approximately 80% detected once. The sample comprised PBMCs. The receptors originated from a woman in her forties in good health. Some clones in this sample may be carry-over from other donors' samples.

The chain is built from TRBV11-2 and TRBJ2-7; the D gene is possibly TRBD2 (5 bases). This CDR3 comprises 14 residues. Trimming took 0 bases from V and 3 from J, leaving 9 bases between them. CDR1 SGHAT and CDR2 FQNNGV come from the germline V gene. CDR3 amino acids: CASSLERVGYEQYF. The DNA of the CDR3 is TGTGCCAGCAGCTTAGAGCGGGTCGGCTACGAGCAGTACTTC.

The chain employs TRBV11-1 and TRBJ1-1, with a possible D match to TRBD1 (5 bases). V gave up 1 base and J gave up 1 base, with 13 bases separating them. CDR3 length: 16 amino acids. Germline CDR1 and CDR2: SGHAT and FQDESV (reference sequence). As DNA, the CDR3 is TGTGCCAGCAGCTTAGGAGTAGAGGGACGGAACACTGAAGCTTTCTTT. This sequence encodes CASSLGVEGRNTEAFF.

The chain has TRBV6-6 and TRBJ2-5, with D perhaps TRBD1 (6 bases). Germline V CDR1 and CDR2: MNHNY, SVGAGI (reference sequence). There are 15 residues in the CDR3. Trimming cost V 5 bases and J 2 bases, with 15 bases left between them. CDR3 bases: TGTGCCAGCAGTGGCTTTAGGACAGTACAAGAGACCCAGTACTTC. It encodes CASSGFRTVQETQYF.

The gene calls are TRBV27 and TRBJ1-2, with 10 bases aligning to TRBD1. Per germline, CDR1 MNHEY and CDR2 SMNVEV (reference sequence). Trimming took 6 bases from V and 5 from J; bases not matched to a gene: 9. The CDR3 totals 15 residues. This CDR3 reads CASRPAGQGDYGYTF. CDR3 nucleotide sequence: TGTGCCAGCAGACCGGCCGGACAGGGGGATTATGGCTACACCTTC.

The rearrangement uses TRBV4-1 and TRBJ2-1; 7 bases line up with TRBD1. The CDR3 covers 16 residues. Germline assignment: CDR1 MGHRA and CDR2 YSYEKL. Losses at the gene ends were 3 bases for V and 4 bases for J; bases not matched to a gene: 9. CDR3 sequence (DNA): TGCGCCAGCAGCCACCATCGGGACAGCCGATACAATGAGCAGTTCTTC. This encodes CASSHHRDSRYNEQFF.

The genes are TRBV5-1 and TRBJ2-7; 8 bases align to TRBD2. This CDR3 region has 14 residues. CDR1 and CDR2 (germline): SGHRS, YFSETQ. Unmatched junction bases numbered 9, after V lost 5 bases and J lost 5 bases. Written as DNA, the CDR3 is TGCGCCAGCAGGGCGGGGACTAGTGGGGACGAGCAGTACTTC. Protein product: CASRAGTSGDEQYF. Looking up the rest from reference TRBV5-1 and TRBJ2-7 gives the full variable domain: KAGVTQTPRYLIKTRGQQVTLSCSPISGHRSVSWYQQTPGQGLQFLFEYFSETQRNKGNFPGRFSGRQFSNSRSEMNVSTLELGDSALYLCASRAGTSGDEQYFGPGTRLTVT.

In the case of this clone: This likely traces to a read error, being one base from a far larger clone. V usage is TRBV29-1 and J usage is TRBJ2-3, with D hard to call. This CDR3 comprises 15 residues. The ends were cut back, 1 base at V and 2 bases at J, with 13 bases in the middle. CDR1 and CDR2 from the germline V gene are SQVTM and ANQGSEA. CDR3 protein: CSVEGARGDTDTQYF. In DNA, the CDR3 is TGCAGCGTTGAAGGGGCCCGAGGCGACACAGATACGCAGTATTTT.

The rearrangement uses TRBV6-1 and TRBJ2-5, with D maybe TRBD1 (6 bases). The CDR3 consists of 14 residues. Germline assignment: CDR1 MNHNS and CDR2 SASEGT. V was cut by 6 bases and J by 1 base, with 12 bases left in between. In DNA form, the CDR3 reads TGTGCCAGCAGGCAGGGGCCGGTCCAAGAGACCCAGTACTTC. Protein sequence: CASRQGPVQETQYF.

The CDR3 protein is CASSPRGAGGLYEQFF. The CDR3 DNA reads as TGTGCCAGCAGCCCGAGGGGAGCGGGAGGTCTATATGAGCAGTTCTTC. The chain joins TRBV7-6 to TRBJ2-1; 9 nucleotides agree with TRBD2. CDR3 length equals 16 residues. The germline V gene encodes CDR1 SGHVS and CDR2 FNYEAQ. Losses at the gene ends were 5 bases for V and 8 bases for J; bases not matched to a gene: 13. Combining the CDR3 with reference TRBV7-6 and TRBJ2-1 gives the whole variable domain GAGVSQSPRYKVTKRGQDVALRCDPISGHVSLYWYRQALGQGPEFLTYFNYEAQQDKSGLPNDRFSAERPEGSISTLTIQRTEQRDSAMYRCASSPRGAGGLYEQFFGPGTRLTVL.

This chain links TRBV7-8 with TRBJ2-5, with 11 bases lining up with TRBD2. The length of the CDR3 is 19 residues. Losses at the gene ends were 6 bases for V and 6 bases for J; bases not matched to a gene: 21. CDR1 is SGHVS and CDR2 is FQNEAQ in the germline V gene. CDR3 region: CASREGQGLAAGRAKTQYF. The CDR3 nucleotides are TGTGCCAGCAGAGAAGGACAGGGACTAGCGGCAGGGAGGGCGAAGACCCAGTACTTC.

Remarks on this clone: A far larger clone is a single base away, which makes a read error likely. This sequence joins TRBV30 and TRBJ1-1, with 8 bases matching TRBD1. The CDR3 has 11 residues. The V segment lost 8 bases and the J segment 4 bases; nucleotides outside the gene matches: 3. Germline lookup yields CDR1 GTSNPN and CDR2 SVGIG (reference sequence). The CDR3 is CARQGFTEAFF. In nucleotides, the CDR3 is TGTGCCAGACAGGGGTTCACTGAAGCTTTCTTT.

The chain links TRBV5-1 to TRBJ1-5, with D possibly TRBD1 on 5 matching bases. The CDR3 is 13 amino acids. Deletions cut 8 bases from V and 2 bases from J, with 11 bases between. Germline lookup yields CDR1 SGHRS and CDR2 YFSETQ. The DNA of the CDR3 is TGCGCCAGGAGGGGATTCGGCAATCAGCCCCAGCATTTT. Translation gives CARRGFGNQPQHF.

This chain uses TRBV29-1 with TRBJ1-5; 10 nucleotides line up with TRBD1. The ends lost 7 bases at V and 16 bases at J; junction bases unmatched: 10. The CDR3 contains 11 residues. Germline V gives CDR1 SQVTM, CDR2 ANQGSEA. The CDR3 coding sequence is TGCAGCGCATTGACAGGGGGCGCTTCTCATTTT. Translated: CSALTGGASHF.

This clone was detected once. An end of the junction differs from the germline gene, which may be a read error. The J gene is TRBJ2-6, the V gene TRBV4-2; D is possibly TRBD1 or TRBD2 (5 bases each). Germline-derived CDR1 and CDR2 are LGHNA and YNFKEQ. The CDR3 spans 15 residues. The DNA for the CDR3 is TGTGCCAGCAGCCAAGGGGGGTCTGGGGCCAACGTCCCGACTTTC. Its translation: CASSQGGSGANVPTF.

With respect to this clone: This may stem from a read error, because a much larger clone lies one nucleotide away. The gene calls are TRBV10-3 and TRBJ2-7; D may be TRBD1 or TRBD2 (5 bases each). CDR3 length equals 16 residues. V was pared by 0 bases and J by 0 bases, with 12 bases between. Germline V gene sequence: CDR1 ENHRY, CDR2 SYGVKD. As DNA, the CDR3 is TGTGCCATCAGTGAGTCGACAGTGGGGAGCTCCTACGAGCAGTACTTC. Translating gives CAISESTVGSSYEQYF.

CDR3 coding DNA: TGTGCCAGCAGCGCTTACCGGGACAGGGGACAAGAGACCCAGTACTTC. Translation: CASSAYRDRGQETQYF. The V and J genes are TRBV7-9 and TRBJ2-5; 10 bases agree with TRBD1. The germline CDR1 and CDR2 sequences are SEHNR and FQNEAQ (reference sequence). Trimming at V came to 5 bases and at J to 2 bases, leaving 8 bases not matched to a gene. There are 16 residues in the CDR3.

In regard to this clone: Only one base separates this from a far larger clonotype, so it likely reflects a read error. Here the CDR3 omits its conserved ending phenylalanine or tryptophan, so a read error is the likely source. This sequence joins TRBV30 and TRBJ2-2, with 11 bases identical to TRBD2. In germline, CDR1 is GTSNPN, CDR2 SVGIG (reference sequence). J lost 4 bases, V lost 7 bases, and 14 bases had no gene match. The CDR3 runs to 17 residues. Here the CDR3 reads CASNPTSGMVRTGELFL. CDR3 coding DNA: TGTGCCTCAAACCCGACTAGCGGGATGGTTCGCACCGGGGAGCTGTTTCTT.

The V and J genes are TRBV27 and TRBJ2-2; 9 bases agree with TRBD2. The germline CDR1 and CDR2 sequences are MNHEY and SMNVEV (reference sequence). V was clipped by 6 bases and J by 3 bases; unmatched bases: 2. The CDR3 has 14 amino acids. The CDR3 coding sequence is TGTGCCAGCAGGGGGACTAGCCACACCGGGGAGCTGTTTTTT. Translating gives CASRGTSHTGELFF.

J is TRBJ2-1 and V is TRBV7-9, with 7 positions matching TRBD1. The V segment lost 5 bases and the J segment 4 bases; nucleotides outside the gene matches: 8. The germline CDR1 and CDR2 sequences are SEHNR and FQNEAQ (reference sequence). This CDR3 spans 15 amino acids. CDR3 amino acids: CASSPPRGLYNEQFF. DNA for the CDR3: TGTGCCAGCAGCCCCCCTAGGGGGCTTTACAATGAGCAGTTCTTC.

The chain links TRBV14 to TRBJ1-1; TRBD1 matches at 7 bases. The germline gives CDR1 SGHDN, CDR2 FVKESK. This CDR3 region has 15 residues. With 1 base clipped from V and 0 bases from J, the junction kept 2 bases outside the gene matches. In nucleotides, the CDR3 is TGTGCCAGCAGCCAAGGGGGGACAGTGAACACTGAAGCTTTCTTT. It yields the protein CASSQGGTVNTEAFF.

Only a few counts were recorded for this clone. This sequence may be a read error, since a much larger clone differs from it by one base. The V gene is TRBV2, the J gene TRBJ1-5; D gene unclear. Germline-derived CDR1 and CDR2 are SNHLY and FYNNEI. V was shortened by 11 bases and J by 2 bases, with 22 bases between the two germline ends. CDR3 size: 16 residues. In DNA, the CDR3 is TGTGCCTGCACCCGGGCCACTTCTCGTGGCAATCAGCCCCAGCATTTT. Residues: CACTRATSRGNQPQHF.

The J gene is TRBJ2-7, the V gene TRBV19, with D possibly being TRBD2 (6 bases). The CDR3 contains 17 residues. The ends were cut back, 4 bases at V and 3 bases at J, with 22 bases in the middle. CDR1 is LNHDA, CDR2 SQIVND, per germline (reference sequence). Here the CDR3 reads CASSTGTPSRYCYEQYF. CDR3 coding DNA: TGTGCCAGTAGTACAGGGACTCCTAGCCGATATTGCTACGAGCAGTACTTC.

The chain is built from TRBV4-1 and TRBJ2-7; 12 bases agree with TRBD2. V was clipped by 2 bases and J by 3 bases; unmatched bases: 5. From germline, CDR1 is MGHRA and CDR2 YSYEKL. The CDR3 totals 16 residues. In DNA form, the CDR3 reads TGCGCCAGCAGCCAACTTCCACTAGCGGGAGGCTACGAGCAGTACTTC. It codes for CASSQLPLAGGYEQYF.

This clone came up a few times. This chain uses TRBV30 with TRBJ2-7; D is perhaps TRBD1 (6 bases). Germline CDR1 reads GTSNPN; CDR2 reads SVGIG (reference sequence). The V end was cut by 3 bases, the J end by 3 bases, with 12 bases between. The CDR3 sequence is 13 residues long. The CDR3 loop reads CAWSRDTIYEQYF. In DNA, the CDR3 is TGTGCCTGGAGCCGGGACACTATCTACGAGCAGTACTTC.

Note on this clone: One base separates it from a far larger clone, so it is likely a read error. The chain employs TRBV15 and TRBJ2-2; D tentatively fits TRBD1 or TRBD2 (6 bases each). The CDR3 loop spans 17 amino acids. Germline V gives CDR1 LNHNV, CDR2 YYDKDF (reference sequence). Trimming left V 0 bases short and J 6 bases short, with 17 bases between. CDR3 region: CATSRDSALGGPGELFF. Written as DNA, the CDR3 is TGTGCCACCAGCAGAGATAGTGCTTTAGGGGGGCCCGGGGAGCTGTTTTTT. Looking up the rest from reference TRBV15 and TRBJ2-2 gives the full variable domain: DAMVIQNPRYQVTQFGKPVTLSCSQTLNHNVMYWYQQKSSQAPKLLFHYYDKDFNNEADTPDNFQSRRPNTSFCFLDIRSPGLGDTAMYLCATSRDSALGGPGELFFGEGSRLTVL.

The gene calls are TRBV27 and TRBJ2-2; a weak D match, TRBD1 (5 bases). From germline, CDR1 is MNHEY and CDR2 SMNVEV (reference sequence). This CDR3 is 13 amino acids long. Trimming stripped 5 bases from V and 6 bases from J, with 10 bases between. CDR3 in DNA: TGTGCCAGCAGTCCCAGGGTGGCCGGGGAGCTGTTTTTT. Its protein product is CASSPRVAGELFF.

As for this clone: Other DNA sequences in this specimen translate into the identical CDR3. The CDR3 DNA sequence: TGCAGTGCTAGAATAAGCGAGACCCAGTACTTC. It specifies CSARISETQYF. The chain combines TRBV20-1 with TRBJ2-5; D unclear. There are 11 residues in the CDR3. CDR1 and CDR2 (germline): DFQATT, SNEGSKA (reference sequence). The ends were cut back, 2 bases at V and 5 bases at J, with 6 bases in the middle.

Worth noting for this clone: The likely explanation is a read error, given a far larger clone one base away. Additional DNA sequences in this sample encode the identical CDR3. This sequence joins TRBV30 and TRBJ1-1, with no clear D. Germline V lookup: CDR1 GTSNPN, CDR2 SVGIG (reference sequence). The CDR3 is 13 amino acids. The CDR3 DNA is TGTGCCTGGAGAAGGACGGGGAACACCGAAGCTTTCTTT. Translated: CAWRRTGNTEAFF. The whole variable domain, remainder taken from reference TRBV30 and TRBJ1-1, is SQTIHQWPATLVQPVGSPLSLECTVEGTSNPNLYWYRQAAGRGLQLLFYSVGIGQISSEVPQNLSASRPQDRQFILSSKKLLLSDSGFYLCAWRRTGNTEAFFGQGTRLTVV.

Notes on this clone: At one of its ends the junction is not consistent with the germline gene, which may arise from a read error. As DNA, the CDR3 is TGTGCCAGCAGCTTCAGAAAGAACACCGGGGAGCCGTTTTTT. It yields the protein CASSFRKNTGEPFF. The chain couples TRBV7-9 to TRBJ2-2, with D maybe TRBD2 (5 bases). In germline, CDR1 is SEHNR, CDR2 FQNEAQ (reference sequence). CDR3 length equals 14 residues.

The chain is built from TRBV6-5 and TRBJ2-5; possible D gene TRBD2, 6 bases. Trimming removed 0 bases at V and 1 base at J, with 6 bases between. The CDR3 has 14 residues. Germline V gene lookup returns CDR1 MNHEY and CDR2 SVGAGI. CDR3 nucleotides: TGTGCCAGCAGTTACTCTAGCGGCCAAGAGACCCAGTACTTC. Protein product: CASSYSSGQETQYF.

The chain couples TRBV2 to TRBJ2-2; TRBD2 aligns across 11 bases. The CDR3 contains 15 residues. Germline trimming cut 6 bases from V and 4 bases from J; bases unmatched to any gene: 4. Germline assignment: CDR1 SNHLY and CDR2 FYNNEI. The CDR3 region has the DNA TGTGCCAGCAGCCTCGGACTAGCGGGCACCGGGGAGCTGTTTTTT. Its protein product is CASSLGLAGTGELFF.